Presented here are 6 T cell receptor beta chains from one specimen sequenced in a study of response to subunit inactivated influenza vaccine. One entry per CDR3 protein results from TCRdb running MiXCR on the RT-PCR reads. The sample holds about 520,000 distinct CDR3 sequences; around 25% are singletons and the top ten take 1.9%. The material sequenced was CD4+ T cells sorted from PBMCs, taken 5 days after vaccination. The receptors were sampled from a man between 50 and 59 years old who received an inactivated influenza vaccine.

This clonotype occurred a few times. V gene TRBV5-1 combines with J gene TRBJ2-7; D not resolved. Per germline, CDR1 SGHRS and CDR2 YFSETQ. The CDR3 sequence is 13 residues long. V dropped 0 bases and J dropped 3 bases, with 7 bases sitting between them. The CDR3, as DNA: TGCGCCAGCAGCTTGGAAATCATCTACGAGCAGTACTTC. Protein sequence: CASSLEIIYEQYF.

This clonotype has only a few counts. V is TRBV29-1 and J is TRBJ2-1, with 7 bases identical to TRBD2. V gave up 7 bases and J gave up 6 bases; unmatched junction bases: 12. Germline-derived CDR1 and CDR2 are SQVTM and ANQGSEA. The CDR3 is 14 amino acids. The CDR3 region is CSGGLVIPPNEQFF. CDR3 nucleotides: TGCAGCGGTGGACTAGTCATCCCCCCCAATGAGCAGTTCTTC.

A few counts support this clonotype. The CDR3 reads CASSQVLQGGEQYF. The CDR3 DNA reads as TGTGCCAGCAGCCAAGTCTTACAGGGTGGCGAGCAGTACTTC. The chain couples TRBV14 to TRBJ2-7; possibly TRBD1 for D (6 bases). Germline assignment: CDR1 SGHDN and CDR2 FVKESK. Trimming pared 1 base from V and 6 bases from J, leaving 13 bases between. This CDR3 has 14 amino acids.

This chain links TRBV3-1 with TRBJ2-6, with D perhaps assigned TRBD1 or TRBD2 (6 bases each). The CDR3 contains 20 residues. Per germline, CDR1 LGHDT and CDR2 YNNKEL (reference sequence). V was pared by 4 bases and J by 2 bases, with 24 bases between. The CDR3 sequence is CASSRRGVGIRDPGANVLTF. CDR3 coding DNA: TGTGCCAGCAGCCGTAGGGGGGTGGGAATTCGAGATCCTGGGGCCAACGTCCTGACTTTC.

CDR3 nucleotide sequence: TGCAGTGCTCTCAGATCTAGCGGAAGAACAGATACGCAGTATTTT. This encodes CSALRSSGRTDTQYF. The V call is TRBV20-1, the J call TRBJ2-3; 7 positions agree with TRBD2. This CDR3 is built from 15 residues. Trimming removed 5 bases from V and 3 bases from J; junction bases left unmatched: 11. The germline gives CDR1 DFQATT, CDR2 SNEGSKA (reference sequence).

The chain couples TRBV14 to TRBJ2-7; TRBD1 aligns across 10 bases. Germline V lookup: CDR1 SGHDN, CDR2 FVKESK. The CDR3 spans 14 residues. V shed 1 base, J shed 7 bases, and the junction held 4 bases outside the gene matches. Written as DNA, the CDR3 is TGTGCCAGCAGCCAAGTGGGACAGGGGAGTGAGCAGTACTTC. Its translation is CASSQVGQGSEQYF.